This TCR beta chain was sequenced during a study of cytomegalovirus exposure and HLA in healthy donors. Study-wide results and caveats: When analyzed later, a missense DCLRE1C variant was found to be linked to TCR beta V- and J-gene trimming.

V shed 5 bases and J 4 bases; nucleotides not matched to a gene: 5. Germline V gives CDR1 SEHNR, CDR2 FQNEAQ (reference sequence). CDR3 length: 14 residues. Concerning this clone: Its cognate antigen is unknown.

The PCR contained 60 Vbeta and 13 Jbeta primers. Method: immunoSEQ multiplex PCR; TCRdb's copy keeps in-frame clones and lacks some. The sample lists over 200,000 clones, around four fifths occurring once. This clonotype originated in a woman aged 55-69 years in good health and CMV-seropositive. The sample taken for sequencing was PBMCs. The V and J genes are TRBV7-9 and TRBJ2-7; 10 bases match TRBD1. The CDR3 loop reads CASSSGTGEYEQYF. The DNA of the CDR3 is TGTGCCAGCAGCAGTGGGACAGGGGAATACGAGCAGTACTTC.